This T cell receptor (beta chain) was obtained from a study of blood T cell repertoires in COVID-19. Study in general: The United States, Italy and Spain supplied acute and convalescent COVID-19 samples. Sample material is recorded as cDNA or gDNA derived from T cells, B-cell-depleted T cells, or PBMCs.

The CDR3 totals 17 residues. Germline V gene data show CDR1 as SGDLS and CDR2 as YYNGEE. Trimming removed 0 bases at V and 2 bases at J, with 15 bases between. Authors' processing steps: From reference gene primer amplification, estimates of nucleated cell counts were derived. Assay: immunoSEQ multiplex PCR; the TCRdb copy retains only in-frame clones and omits some. V, J and clone size derive from that table, while D and trimming were established from the DNA sequence. The table has some 140,000 clones, roughly 89% seen once. The sample consisted of peripheral blood. The clonotype originates from a man aged 50-59 years with acute or convalescent COVID-19. The rearrangement uses TRBV9 and TRBJ2-1; D possibly corresponds to TRBD2 (5 bases). The CDR3 DNA is TGTGCCAGCAGCGTAGCGGGGATTAGCGACGCCTACAATGAGCAGTTCTTC. As protein: CASSVAGISDAYNEQFF.